This T cell receptor beta chain was recorded in a study of Ad26.COV2.S vaccination and SARS-CoV-2 variants. Study background: Sample donor was a member of the COV1001 Ad26.COV2.S trial arm. Ad26.COV2.S, an intramuscular injection, was given once or twice 56 days apart.

With respect to this clone: Antigen: not known.

Study results and limitations: Greater spike-specific TCR breadth was seen in vaccine recipients than in placebo recipients.

The germline gives CDR1 SGHTA, CDR2 FQGNSA. V dropped 4 bases and J dropped 5; count of bases not matched to a gene: 6. The CDR3 has 14 amino acids. The treatment is: roughly 18 received Ad26.COV2.S at low or high dose, single or two shots; about 5 received placebo; per-sample allocation not given. All samples were drawn on day 63, counting from the first vaccine or placebo injection. Wuhan-strain spike was delivered by a replication-incompetent Ad26 vector. Profiled with immunoSEQ multiplex PCR; TCRdb holds only in-frame clones, not every one. The table lists about 680,000 clones, about 89% of them singletons.

This sequence originates from a person between 18 and 60 years old who received the Ad26.COV2.S COVID-19 vaccine or a placebo. Sample: peripheral blood, taken in a trial of Ad26.COV2.S vaccine versus placebo. The chain carries TRBV7-2 and TRBJ1-1, with 8 positions matching TRBD1. CDR3 residues: CASSSRQGMTEAFF. The CDR3 DNA sequence: TGTGCCAGCAGCTCCCGACAGGGGATGACTGAAGCTTTCTTT.